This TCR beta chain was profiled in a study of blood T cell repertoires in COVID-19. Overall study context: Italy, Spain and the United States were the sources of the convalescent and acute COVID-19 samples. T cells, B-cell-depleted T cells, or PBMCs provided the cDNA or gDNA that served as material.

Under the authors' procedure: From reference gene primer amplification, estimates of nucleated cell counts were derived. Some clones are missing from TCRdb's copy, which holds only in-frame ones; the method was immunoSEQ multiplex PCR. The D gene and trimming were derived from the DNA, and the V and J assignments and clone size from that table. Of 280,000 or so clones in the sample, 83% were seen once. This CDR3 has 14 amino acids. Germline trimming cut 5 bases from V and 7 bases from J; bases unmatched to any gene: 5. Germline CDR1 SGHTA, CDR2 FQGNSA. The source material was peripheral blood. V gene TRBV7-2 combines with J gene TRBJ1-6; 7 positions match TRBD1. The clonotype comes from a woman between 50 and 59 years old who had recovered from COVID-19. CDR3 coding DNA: TGTGCCAGCAGCCCTGGGACAGAAAATTCACCCCTCCACTTT. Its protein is CASSPGTENSPLHF.